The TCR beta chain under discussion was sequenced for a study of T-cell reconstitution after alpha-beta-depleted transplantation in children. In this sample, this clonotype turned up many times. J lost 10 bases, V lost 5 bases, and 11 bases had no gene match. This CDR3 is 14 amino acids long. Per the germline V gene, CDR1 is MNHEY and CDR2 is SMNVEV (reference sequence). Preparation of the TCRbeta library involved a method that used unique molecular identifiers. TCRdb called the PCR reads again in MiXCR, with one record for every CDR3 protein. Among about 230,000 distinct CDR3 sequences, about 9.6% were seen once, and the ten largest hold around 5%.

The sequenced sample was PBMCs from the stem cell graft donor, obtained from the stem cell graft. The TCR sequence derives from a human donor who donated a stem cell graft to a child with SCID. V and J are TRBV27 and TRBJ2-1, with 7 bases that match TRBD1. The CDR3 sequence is CASSPRDSGTEQFF. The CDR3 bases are TGTGCCAGCAGTCCTCGGGACAGTGGAACCGAGCAGTTCTTC.